One sample yielded the 23 T cell receptor beta chains listed below, sequenced in a study of blood T cell repertoires in COVID-19. Using immunoSEQ multiplex PCR, the repertoire was profiled, and TCRdb retains in-frame clones only, with some absent. The sample carries about 140,000 clones, about four fifths recorded once. Material for sequencing was PBMCs or T cells enriched from blood (not recorded which). Receptors originate from a woman in her 50s with acute COVID-19.

J is TRBJ2-7 and V is TRBV18; D perhaps matches TRBD2 (5 bases). CDR1 KGHSH and CDR2 LQKENI come from the germline V gene. V was clipped by 3 bases and J by 6 bases, with 15 bases between them. CDR3 length equals 14 residues. In nucleotides, the CDR3 is TGTGCCAGCTCACCCCCGGGGAGCAAGAGCGAGCAGTACTTC. Protein product: CASSPPGSKSEQYF.

This clone came up once. The chain employs TRBV19 and TRBJ1-5, with D uncertain. The V gene lost 0 bases and the J gene lost 3 bases, with 12 bases spanning the gap. Germline V gene lookup returns CDR1 LNHDA and CDR2 SQIVND (reference sequence). CDR3 size: 16 residues. The CDR3 bases are TGTGCCAGTAGTATAGATCCCCTTTTCTTCAATCAGCCCCAGCATTTT. This translates into CASSIDPLFFNQPQHF. The full variable domain, its missing parts supplied by reference TRBV19 and TRBJ1-5, is DGGITQSPKYLFRKEGQNVTLSCEQNLNHDAMYWYRQDPGQGLRLIYYSQIVNDFQKGDIAEGYSVSREKKESFPLTVTSAQKNPTAFYLCASSIDPLFFNQPQHFGDGTRLSIL.

The V gene is TRBV12-3 or TRBV12-4, the J gene TRBJ1-4; no clear D gene. Trimming cost V 3 bases and J 4 bases, with 6 bases left between them. This CDR3 contains 13 residues. CDR3 sequence: CASSFAGNEKLFF. The CDR3 nucleotides read TGTGCCAGCAGTTTCGCGGGTAATGAAAAACTGTTTTTT.

The chain joins TRBV3-1 (or the pseudogene TRBV3-2) to TRBJ2-5; 11 bases fit TRBD1. The V gene's germline CDR1 is LGHDT and CDR2 YNNKEL (reference sequence). CDR3 length: 15 residues. Germline trimming cut 1 base from V and 6 bases from J; bases unmatched to any gene: 4. The CDR3 sequence: CASSQGGTGGQTQYF. DNA for the CDR3: TGTGCCAGCAGCCAAGGAGGGACAGGGGGGCAGACCCAGTACTTC.

The chain is built from TRBV3-1 (or the pseudogene TRBV3-2) and TRBJ2-1; no definite D call. The germline gives CDR1 LGHDT, CDR2 YNNKEL (reference sequence). The CDR3 runs to 11 residues. Trimming removed 1 base from V and 15 bases from J, with 10 bases in between. CDR3 bases: TGTGCCAGCAGCCAAGGCTGGGCCTGGTTCTTC. Residues: CASSQGWAWFF.

The chain couples TRBV11-3 to TRBJ2-7, with D possibly matching TRBD2 (6 bases). Germline assignment: CDR1 SGHNT and CDR2 YENEEA. V shed 0 bases and J shed 7 bases, with 10 bases lying between them. The CDR3 contains 13 residues. This chain's CDR3 is CASSLELGGEQYF. The CDR3 DNA follows: TGTGCCAGCAGCTTAGAGTTGGGGGGTGAGCAGTACTTC.

The V call is TRBV19, the J call TRBJ1-5; maybe TRBD1 (5 bases). Germline CDR1 reads LNHDA; CDR2 reads SQIVND (reference sequence). This CDR3 has 16 amino acids. Trimming removed 3 bases at V and 4 bases at J, with 16 bases between. The CDR3 nucleotides are TGTGCCAGTAGTATTGTGGCAGGGCGAAGGAATCAGCCCCAGCATTTT. Its translation is CASSIVAGRRNQPQHF.

The chain recombines TRBV3-1 (or the pseudogene TRBV3-2) with TRBJ1-1; D might be TRBD1 (5 bases). The V and J ends lost 4 bases and 0 bases respectively, with 12 bases between them. CDR3 length equals 15 residues. Germline V gene sequence: CDR1 LGHDT, CDR2 YNNKEL (reference sequence). The CDR3 reads CASSRPGLMNTEAFF. For the CDR3, the DNA is TGTGCCAGCAGCCGCCCGGGACTCATGAACACTGAAGCTTTCTTT.

In its sample, this clone was seen once. This chain uses TRBV2 with TRBJ1-1, with 7 bases lining up with TRBD1. This CDR3 has 14 residues. V lost 5 bases to trimming and J lost 5 bases; unmatched junction nucleotides: 8. Germline assignment: CDR1 SNHLY and CDR2 FYNNEI. The DNA of the CDR3 is TGTGCCAGCAGTAAACAGGGGTTGGTTACTGAAGCTTTCTTT. It translates to CASSKQGLVTEAFF.

J is TRBJ2-2 and V is TRBV24-1, with a possible D match to TRBD2 (6 bases). V was pared by 4 bases and J by 5 bases, with 13 bases between. CDR1 and CDR2 from the germline V gene are KGHDR and SFDVKD. This CDR3 is 15 amino acids long. CDR3: CATSEYGSWTGELFF. For the CDR3, the DNA is TGTGCCACCAGTGAATACGGGAGTTGGACCGGGGAGCTGTTTTTT.

The chain recombines TRBV15 with TRBJ2-7, with D maybe TRBD2 (5 bases). Trimming took 0 bases from V and 0 from J, leaving 12 bases between them. Germline-derived CDR1 and CDR2 are LNHNV and YYDKDF (reference sequence). This CDR3 spans 16 amino acids. This chain's CDR3 is CATSRDGGLLSYEQYF. The CDR3 DNA reads TGTGCCACCAGCAGAGATGGAGGACTCCTCTCCTACGAGCAGTACTTC.

This chain connects TRBV7-9 to TRBJ2-1, with D maybe TRBD2 (6 bases). Germline loops: CDR1 SEHNR, CDR2 FQNEAQ (reference sequence). V lost 8 bases, J lost 4 bases, and 18 bases lay in between. This CDR3 region has 15 residues. The CDR3 DNA follows: TGTGCCAGCGGACCTATAGCGGTTAAATACAATGAGCAGTTCTTC. Translation: CASGPIAVKYNEQFF.

This chain links TRBV19 with TRBJ2-2; perhaps TRBD1 as D (5 bases). This CDR3 has 21 amino acids. Trimming removed 4 bases at V and 0 bases at J, with 27 bases between. CDR1 is LNHDA, CDR2 SQIVND, per germline (reference sequence). The chain's CDR3 is CASSTLGRDLWVDSNTGELFF. The CDR3 DNA reads TGTGCCAGTAGTACCCTCGGCAGGGATCTTTGGGTTGATTCGAACACCGGGGAGCTGTTTTTT.

The chain recombines TRBV5-1 with TRBJ2-2; weak D call: TRBD2 (6 bases). Germline CDR1 reads SGHRS; CDR2 reads YFSETQ. Trimming pared 5 bases from V and 8 bases from J, leaving 19 bases between. The CDR3 is 15 amino acids. Written as DNA, the CDR3 is TGCGCCAGCAGGGCAGTGCCGGACGGGGGTGGGGAGCTGTTTTTT. This encodes CASRAVPDGGGELFF.

This clone was recorded once. The rearrangement links TRBV5-1 to TRBJ1-1; D may be TRBD1 (5 bases). The CDR3 runs to 15 residues. In germline, CDR1 is SGHRS, CDR2 YFSETQ. Deletions cut 1 base from V and 7 bases from J, with 17 bases between. Here the CDR3 reads CASSLTPGRENEAFF. The CDR3 coding sequence is TGCGCCAGCAGCTTGACTCCAGGGAGGGAGAATGAAGCTTTCTTT.

This clone was seen only a few times. The chain uses TRBV11-1 and TRBJ2-2, with 9 bases that match TRBD2. Germline trimming cut 5 bases from V and 1 base from J; bases unmatched to any gene: 2. The CDR3 runs to 15 residues. Germline loops: CDR1 SGHAT, CDR2 FQDESV (reference sequence). As DNA, the CDR3 is TGTGCCAGCAGCCCTAGCGGGATGAACACCGGGGAGCTGTTTTTT. This translates into CASSPSGMNTGELFF.

The rearrangement joins TRBV7-2 to TRBJ1-6, with D possibly being TRBD1 (5 bases). Trimming removed 2 bases from V and 9 bases from J, with 14 bases in between. The CDR3 extends over 15 amino acids. Germline CDR1 and CDR2: SGHTA and FQGNSA. The CDR3 DNA sequence: TGTGCCAGCAGCTTAACGACGACAGTGAGTTCACCCCTCCACTTT. It translates to CASSLTTTVSSPLHF.

The DNA of the CDR3 is TGTGCCAGCAGCTTAGTACAGGGACAGTTCCAAGAGACCCAGTACTTC. This gives the protein CASSLVQGQFQETQYF. The chain recombines TRBV11-2 with TRBJ2-5, with TRBD1 matching over 7 bases. This CDR3 is 16 amino acids long. Losses at the gene ends were 1 base for V and 1 base for J; bases not matched to a gene: 6. CDR1 SGHAT and CDR2 FQNNGV come from the germline V gene.

This chain uses TRBV24-1 with TRBJ2-5, with D tentatively TRBD1 (7 bases). This CDR3 is 16 amino acids long. Trimming pared 3 bases from V and 5 bases from J, leaving 18 bases between. Germline values: CDR1 KGHDR, CDR2 SFDVKD. This CDR3 reads CATSDHGVAGQETQYF. CDR3 nucleotide sequence: TGTGCCACCAGTGATCACGGGGTCGCGGGACAGGAGACCCAGTACTTC.

The chain is built from TRBV19 and TRBJ2-2; 11 nucleotides line up with TRBD1. Per germline, CDR1 LNHDA and CDR2 SQIVND (reference sequence). V shed 5 bases, J shed 6 bases, and the junction held 8 bases outside the gene matches. This CDR3 comprises 16 residues. CDR3 residues: CASSLGTGGVPGELFF. CDR3 in DNA: TGTGCCAGTAGTTTGGGGACAGGGGGTGTGCCCGGGGAGCTGTTTTTT. The complete variable domain, with remaining parts taken from reference TRBV19 and TRBJ2-2, reads DGGITQSPKYLFRKEGQNVTLSCEQNLNHDAMYWYRQDPGQGLRLIYYSQIVNDFQKGDIAEGYSVSREKKESFPLTVTSAQKNPTAFYLCASSLGTGGVPGELFFGEGSRLTVL.

The chain has TRBV6-2 or TRBV6-3 and TRBJ2-3; TRBD2 matches 14 bases. CDR3 length: 18 amino acids. Germline V gives CDR1 MNHEY, CDR2 SVGEGT. With V trimmed by 5 bases and J by 5 bases, 12 bases remained unmatched. The CDR3 DNA reads as TGTGCCAGCAGTAACCTCCTCGGAGGACTAGCGGGAGGAGATACGCAGTATTTT. This gives the protein CASSNLLGGLAGGDTQYF.

J is TRBJ2-7 and V is TRBV4-1; no clear D. The germline V gene has CDR1 MGHRA and CDR2 YSYEKL. Trimming removed 0 bases at V and 0 bases at J, with 6 bases between. The CDR3 totals 14 residues. The CDR3 region has the DNA TGCGCCAGCAGCCAAGAGGCCGCCTCCTACGAGCAGTACTTC. Protein sequence: CASSQEAASYEQYF.

The rearrangement uses TRBV3-1 (or the pseudogene TRBV3-2) and TRBJ1-1, with TRBD1 matching over 12 bases. There are 16 residues in the CDR3. Per germline, CDR1 LGHDT and CDR2 YNNKEL (reference sequence). The ends lost 1 base at V and 4 bases at J; junction bases unmatched: 4. The CDR3 nucleotides read TGTGCCAGCAGCCAAGGGGACAGGGGGCGGGTCACTGAAGCTTTCTTT. It yields the protein CASSQGDRGRVTEAFF.